This T cell receptor (beta chain) was recorded in a study of blood T cell repertoires in COVID-19. Turning to the study itself: There were acute and convalescent COVID-19 samples, and they came from the United States, Italy and Spain. Nucleic acid was either cDNA or gDNA, and it came from T cells, B-cell-depleted T cells, or PBMCs.

The CDR3 loop spans 14 amino acids. V lost 2 bases, J lost 6 bases, and 4 bases stayed unmatched. Germline V gives CDR1 KGHSH, CDR2 LQKENI. As processed by the authors: Amplification from reference gene primers served as the basis for estimated nucleated cell counts. Profiled with immunoSEQ multiplex PCR; TCRdb holds only in-frame clones, not every one. V and J calls and clone size follow that table, whereas D and trimming were derived from the DNA. In the table there are approximately 150,000 clones, more than 75% of which are singletons. This chain joins TRBV18 and TRBJ1-2; 9 nucleotides align to TRBD1. The TCR was taken from a man in his 70s with acute or convalescent COVID-19. What was sequenced was peripheral blood. The CDR3 is CASSPAGQGNGYTF. The CDR3 DNA sequence: TGTGCCAGCTCACCAGCGGGACAGGGCAATGGCTACACCTTC.